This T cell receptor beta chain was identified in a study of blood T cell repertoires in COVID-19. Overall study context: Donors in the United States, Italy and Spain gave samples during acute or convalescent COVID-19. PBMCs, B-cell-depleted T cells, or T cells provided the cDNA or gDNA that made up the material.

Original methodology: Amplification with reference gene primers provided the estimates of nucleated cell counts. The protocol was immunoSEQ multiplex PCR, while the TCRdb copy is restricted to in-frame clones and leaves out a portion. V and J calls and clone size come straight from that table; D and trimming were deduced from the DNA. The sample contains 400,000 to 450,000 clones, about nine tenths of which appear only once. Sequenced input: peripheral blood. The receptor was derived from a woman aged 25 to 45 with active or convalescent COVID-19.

CDR3 region: CASSDWKSGGTGELFF. CDR3 sequence (DNA): TGTGCCAGCAGTGATTGGAAATCAGGTGGCACCGGGGAGCTGTTTTTT. The chain carries TRBV6-1 and TRBJ2-2, with no clear D. The CDR3 spans 16 residues. The germline V gene encodes CDR1 MNHNS and CDR2 SASEGT. V lost 3 bases, J lost 4 bases, and 15 bases lay in between.